This T cell receptor beta chain stems from a study of blood T cell repertoires in COVID-19. For the study at large: Samples taken during acute and convalescent COVID-19 were collected in the United States, Italy and Spain. PBMCs, B-cell-depleted T cells, or T cells were the source of the cDNA or gDNA that made up the material.

Trimming took 4 bases from V and 6 from J; bases not matched to a gene: 3. CDR1 SGHTS and CDR2 YDEGEE come from the germline V gene. This CDR3 contains 14 residues. Per the study methods: Reference gene primer amplification in the assay estimated nucleated cell counts. Data came from immunoSEQ multiplex PCR; TCRdb stores just in-frame clones and leaves some out. V and J calls and clone size are copied from that table; D and trimming were computed from the DNA. Among 200,000 to 250,000 clones listed, 75% to 85% were seen once. The chain is built from TRBV5-8 and TRBJ1-4, with TRBD1 matching 10 bases. Sequenced material: peripheral blood. This sequence originates from a woman in her sixties or seventies with acute or convalescent COVID-19. The CDR3, as DNA: TGTGCCAGCAGCAAGGGGACAGGGGATGAAAAACTGTTTTTT. This codes for CASSKGTGDEKLFF.